These 9 T cell receptor beta chains came from one sample sequenced in a study of blood T cells in healthy people across ages. PCR was performed a second time for roughly 7 to 12 cycles using a sample-barcoded 5' primer and a J-beta primer mix. TCRdb used MiXCR to reprocess the 5' RACE reads, holding one entry per CDR3 protein. Of 650,000 to 800,000 distinct CDR3 sequences in the sample, 45% to 60% were seen once. Material for sequencing was blood. All receptors come from a woman older than 75 in good health.

The chain couples TRBV6-1 to TRBJ2-6; either TRBD1 or TRBD2 may fit D (5 bases each). The CDR3 is 16 residues long. The V and J ends lost 8 bases and 2 bases respectively, with 16 bases between them. Germline values: CDR1 MNHNS, CDR2 SASEGT. The CDR3 region has the DNA TGTGCCAGCCGACAGAGCCCGGGGACTGGGGCCAACGTCCTGACTTTC. This translates into CASRQSPGTGANVLTF.

This chain uses TRBV7-6 with TRBJ1-2; D is uncertain. CDR3 length: 15 residues. V dropped 2 bases and J dropped 4 bases, with 14 bases sitting between them. Germline CDR1 and CDR2: SGHVS and FNYEAQ. The CDR3 DNA reads as TGTGCCAGCAGCTTAAGGCGAGCGGCCCGCTATGGCTACACCTTC. It encodes CASSLRRAARYGYTF.

This clonotype appeared many times. The chain combines TRBV9 with TRBJ2-7, with a weak D call TRBD1 (7 bases). Trimming cost V 4 bases and J 2 bases, with 19 bases left between them. The germline V gene has CDR1 SGDLS and CDR2 YYNGEE. The CDR3 length is 16 residues. CDR3 residues: CASSPPGGDRTYEQYF. CDR3 nucleotides: TGTGCCAGCAGCCCTCCCGGAGGGGACAGAACCTACGAGCAGTACTTC.

Concerning this clonotype: A much larger clone is a single base away; this may be a read error. The chain couples TRBV14 to TRBJ2-3, with D hard to call. V was pared by 1 base and J by 8 bases, with 13 bases between. Germline V gives CDR1 SGHDN, CDR2 FVKESK. This CDR3 region has 14 residues. CDR3 region: CASSQGRPWGTQYF. The CDR3 DNA reads TGTGCCAGCAGCCAAGGTAGGCCATGGGGTACGCAGTATTTT.

This clonotype was counted at least ten times. The gene calls are TRBV7-9 and TRBJ1-5; D ambiguous. V shed 3 bases and J shed 4 bases, with 10 bases lying between them. The CDR3 consists of 14 residues. Per germline, CDR1 SEHNR and CDR2 FQNEAQ (reference sequence). The CDR3 is CASSLTGDNQPQHF. The CDR3 DNA follows: TGTGCCAGCAGCTTGACCGGGGATAATCAGCCCCAGCATTTT.

The genes are TRBV10-3 and TRBJ2-1, with D possibly called TRBD1 or TRBD2 (5 bases each). The CDR3 covers 16 residues. The V gene lost 1 base and the J gene lost 4 bases, with 14 bases spanning the gap. From germline, CDR1 is ENHRY and CDR2 SYGVKD. CDR3 DNA sequence: TGTGCCATCAGTGAGTTGGGACGGTGGGAATACAATGAGCAGTTCTTC. It specifies CAISELGRWEYNEQFF.

This clonotype showed up just once. This rearrangement joins TRBV7-9 to TRBJ2-5; D remains ambiguous. The CDR3 is 14 residues long. Looked up from germline, CDR1 is SEHNR and CDR2 is FQNEAQ (reference sequence). The germline V and J ends were trimmed by 2 bases and 5 bases, with 12 bases remaining between them. CDR3 sequence: CASSLTQLVETQYF. The CDR3 region has the DNA TGTGCCAGCAGCTTAACTCAGCTTGTGGAGACCCAGTACTTC.

This chain uses TRBV7-2 with TRBJ2-1; the D gene is possibly TRBD2 (6 bases). CDR1 is SGHTA, CDR2 FQGNSA, per germline. The CDR3 runs 11 residues. Between the trimmed V and J ends, which lost 5 bases and 10 bases, there was a span of 9 bases. CDR3 sequence reads: CASSRGLEQFF. CDR3 nucleotide sequence: TGTGCCAGCAGCCGGGGACTGGAGCAGTTCTTC.

The rearrangement joins TRBV7-2 to TRBJ2-2; perhaps TRBD2 as D (5 bases). Germline V lookup: CDR1 SGHTA, CDR2 FQGNSA. This CDR3 region has 13 residues. The V and J ends lost 2 bases and 5 bases respectively, with 6 bases between them. The CDR3 DNA reads as TGTGCCAGCAGCTTATGGGAGACCGGGGAGCTGTTTTTT. Translation: CASSLWETGELFF.